This passage covers 14 T cell receptor beta chains from one sample sequenced in a study of Graves' ophthalmopathy and Graves' hyperthyroidism. TCR beta CDR3 amplification used RNA transcripts. First-round RT-PCR with HTBI primers preceded a second-round multiplex PCR. In TCRdb, the multiplex PCR reads were re-called with MiXCR into one record per CDR3 protein. The table includes roughly 230,000 distinct CDR3 sequences, about a fifth detected once. Sequencing was carried out using peripheral blood. These receptors all stem from a woman between 50 and 59 years old with Graves' ophthalmopathy.

Only a few counts were recorded for this clonotype. The chain links TRBV20-1 to TRBJ2-5; 9 nucleotides agree with TRBD2. This CDR3 region has 17 residues. The germline V gene has CDR1 DFQATT and CDR2 SNEGSKA (reference sequence). Germline trimming cut 2 bases from V and 5 bases from J; bases unmatched to any gene: 15. In DNA form, the CDR3 reads TGCAGTGCTAGACTCCCGAGGGTAGCGGGAGTGGTGGAGACCCAGTACTTC. Protein sequence: CSARLPRVAGVVETQYF.

Only a few counts were recorded for this clonotype. A much larger clone sits a single nucleotide away, making a read error possible. This chain joins TRBV25-1 and TRBJ1-1; no definite D call. CDR1 and CDR2 (germline): MGHDK, SYGVNS. The CDR3 length is 13 residues. Trimming left V 5 bases short and J 7 bases short, with 14 bases between. CDR3 region: CASSNRPIYEAFF. CDR3 coding DNA: TGTGCCAGCAGTAATAGACCAATATATGAAGCTTTCTTT.

This clonotype was counted ten times or more. CDR3 protein: CASSIGHNQPQHF. CDR3 in DNA: TGTGCCAGTAGTATCGGACACAACCAGCCCCAGCATTTT. This sequence joins TRBV19 and TRBJ1-5; tentative D call: TRBD1 (5 bases). CDR1 is LNHDA, CDR2 SQIVND, per germline (reference sequence). Trimming took off 3 bases at V and 7 bases at J, with 10 bases between the two ends. The CDR3 is 13 residues long.

V and J are TRBV9 and TRBJ1-2, with D possibly matching TRBD1 (5 bases). CDR1 SGDLS and CDR2 YYNGEE come from the germline V gene. This CDR3 is 14 amino acids long. V shed 4 bases and J shed 1 base, with 11 bases lying between them. In nucleotides, the CDR3 is TGTGCCAGCAGCCCAGGGACGGATAACTATGGCTACACCTTC. As protein: CASSPGTDNYGYTF.

The table lists this clonotype with many counts. The V gene is TRBV6-5, the J gene TRBJ1-1; TRBD1 might be the D (5 bases). CDR1 and CDR2 (germline): MNHEY, SVGAGI. There are 14 residues in the CDR3. V lost 4 bases and J 1 base, leaving 10 bases between the germline ends. For the CDR3, the DNA is TGTGCCAGCAGTTCCAGGGACCAGAACACTGAAGCTTTCTTT. It is translated as CASSSRDQNTEAFF.

The sample holds many counts of this clonotype. The V call is TRBV20-1, the J call TRBJ2-2; D is undetermined. Trimming left V 3 bases short and J 1 base short, with 15 bases between. This CDR3 comprises 16 residues. Per the germline V gene, CDR1 is DFQATT and CDR2 is SNEGSKA (reference sequence). CDR3 in amino acids: CSASSTSKGNTGELFF. The DNA for the CDR3 is TGCAGTGCTAGCTCAACCTCGAAAGGGAACACCGGGGAGCTGTTTTTT.

This clonotype was recorded at least ten times. The chain links TRBV18 to TRBJ1-1; D gene ambiguous. V lost 3 bases to trimming and J lost 2 bases, with 7 bases between them. The CDR3 extends over 13 amino acids. Germline values: CDR1 KGHSH, CDR2 LQKENI. The DNA for the CDR3 is TGTGCCAGCTCACCCCTGACTAACACTGAAGCTTTCTTT. Residues: CASSPLTNTEAFF.

This clonotype came up many times. The chain joins TRBV6-1 to TRBJ1-2; 10 bases align to TRBD1. V lost 6 bases and J lost 7; bases outside the gene matches: 8. From germline, CDR1 is MNHNS and CDR2 SASEGT. This CDR3 has 14 amino acids. CDR3 nucleotide sequence: TGTGCCAGCAGCGGAGACAGGGGGCGCGGTGGCTACACCTTC. It is translated as CASSGDRGRGGYTF.

This clonotype appeared many times. This chain connects TRBV13 to TRBJ1-2; 7 positions match TRBD1. The CDR3 spans 15 residues. The V gene end was trimmed by 5 bases and the J gene end by 0 bases; junction bases not matched to a gene: 6. Germline CDR1 reads PRHDT; CDR2 reads FYEKMQ (reference sequence). The CDR3 sequence is CASSHRDRANYGYTF. The CDR3 DNA follows: TGTGCCAGCAGCCACCGGGACAGAGCTAACTATGGCTACACCTTC. The full variable domain, in which reference TRBV13 and TRBJ1-2 provide the parts outside the CDR3, is AAGVIQSPRHLIKEKRETATLKCYPIPRHDTVYWYQQGPGQDPQFLISFYEKMQSDKGSIPDRFSAQQFSDYHSELNMSSLELGDSALYFCASSHRDRANYGYTFGSGTRLTVV.

The genes are TRBV15 and TRBJ1-2; D gene uncertain. The germline V gene encodes CDR1 LNHNV and CDR2 YYDKDF (reference sequence). The CDR3 has 17 amino acids. Trimming took 0 bases from V and 2 from J, leaving 16 bases between them. The CDR3 here is CATSRDTGRHQNYGYTF. Here the CDR3 DNA reads TGTGCCACCAGCAGAGATACGGGTCGACACCAAAACTATGGCTACACCTTC. The full variable domain, in which reference TRBV15 and TRBJ1-2 provide the parts outside the CDR3, is DAMVIQNPRYQVTQFGKPVTLSCSQTLNHNVMYWYQQKSSQAPKLLFHYYDKDFNNEADTPDNFQSRRPNTSFCFLDIRSPGLGDTAMYLCATSRDTGRHQNYGYTFGSGTRLTVV.

This clonotype was seen at least ten times. This chain joins TRBV12-3 or TRBV12-4 and TRBJ1-1; D is uncertain. The CDR3 contains 14 residues. V dropped 6 bases and J dropped 1 base, with 12 bases sitting between them. The CDR3 nucleotides read TGTGCCAGCAGGAAGGGTAGTGCGAACACTGAAGCTTTCTTT. This gives the protein CASRKGSANTEAFF.

This clonotype was seen at least ten times. This chain joins TRBV12-3 or TRBV12-4 and TRBJ1-2; 12 bases are shared with TRBD1. The V and J ends lost 8 bases and 6 bases, in that order; junction bases with no gene match: 10. There are 15 residues in the CDR3. CDR3 nucleotide sequence: TGTGCCAGCGGGGACAGGGGGCGCAGCTTGAATGGCTACACCTTC. Translating it yields CASGDRGRSLNGYTF.

V is TRBV4-1 and J is TRBJ2-1, with D perhaps assigned TRBD1 or TRBD2 (6 bases each). CDR1 MGHRA and CDR2 YSYEKL come from the germline V gene. The V and J ends lost 1 base and 0 bases respectively, with 10 bases between them. This CDR3 is built from 16 residues. The CDR3 reads CASSQGLGGSYNEQFF. CDR3 nucleotide sequence: TGCGCCAGCAGCCAAGGACTAGGGGGCTCCTACAATGAGCAGTTCTTC.

This clonotype was observed many times. This chain connects TRBV29-1 to TRBJ1-1, with 8 nucleotides matching TRBD1. The V and J ends lost 6 bases and 2 bases, in that order; junction bases with no gene match: 8. The CDR3 totals 14 residues. Per the germline V gene, CDR1 is SQVTM and CDR2 is ANQGSEA. The CDR3: CSVTAGTGNTEAFF. The CDR3 nucleotides are TGCAGCGTGACGGCCGGGACAGGAAACACTGAAGCTTTCTTT.